This record looks at one T cell receptor (beta chain) sequence and its context. The patients who served as multiple sclerosis controls were treatment-naive and had stable or active relapsing-remitting disease that fulfilled the revised McDonald criteria. TEMRA cells were enriched by FACS, and CD4+ and CD8+ T cells were negatively isolated. An input of 0.5 to 1 ug of RNA was subjected to reverse transcription using random hexamers. Amplification of TCR beta CDR3 by immunoSEQ multiplex PCR spanned 54 Vbeta and 13 Jbeta. Via MiXCR, TCRdb re-called the immunoSEQ multiplex PCR reads, giving one row per CDR3 protein. The sample has about 210,000 distinct CDR3 sequences, about 95% seen once. This entry belongs to a study of CD8 T cells in Susac syndrome. CDR3 size: 15 residues. The germline V and J ends were trimmed by 6 bases and 0 bases, with 12 bases remaining between them. Germline assignment: CDR1 SQVTM and CDR2 ANQGSEA.

The chain combines TRBV29-1 with TRBJ2-6; possible D gene TRBD1, 6 bases. The clonotype originates from a human donor with multiple sclerosis. Sequenced sample: CD4+ T cells from PBMCs. The CDR3 loop reads CSVKVQGSGANVLTF. The CDR3 DNA reads as TGCAGCGTCAAAGTACAGGGCTCTGGGGCCAACGTCCTGACTTTC.